This T cell receptor (beta chain) stems from a study of CD8+ T cells in alopecia areata. With regard to this clone: Antigen: not known.

Study-level points and caveats: Alopecia totalis/universalis scalp especially showed more expanded CD8+ clones than normal scalp. Scalp sequencing captures resident alphabeta T cells of normal skin too.

The sequencing template was cDNA reverse transcribed from extracted RNA. Sequencing was performed with immunoSEQ multiplex PCR; in TCRdb, only in-frame clones are kept and a portion is missing. The sample lists roughly 150,000 clones, approximately 60% occurring once. J lost 4 bases, V lost 5 bases, and 6 bases had no gene match. Germline assignment: CDR1 SQVTM and CDR2 ANQGSEA. The CDR3 is 14 amino acids. The chain carries TRBV29-1 and TRBJ2-1, with 9 bases lining up with TRBD1. The sequenced sample was CD4+ T cells sorted from blood. The sequence derives from a human donor in good health. The CDR3 DNA follows: TGCAGCGTTTCCGGGACAGGGACATACAATGAGCAGTTCTTC. Translated: CSVSGTGTYNEQFF.